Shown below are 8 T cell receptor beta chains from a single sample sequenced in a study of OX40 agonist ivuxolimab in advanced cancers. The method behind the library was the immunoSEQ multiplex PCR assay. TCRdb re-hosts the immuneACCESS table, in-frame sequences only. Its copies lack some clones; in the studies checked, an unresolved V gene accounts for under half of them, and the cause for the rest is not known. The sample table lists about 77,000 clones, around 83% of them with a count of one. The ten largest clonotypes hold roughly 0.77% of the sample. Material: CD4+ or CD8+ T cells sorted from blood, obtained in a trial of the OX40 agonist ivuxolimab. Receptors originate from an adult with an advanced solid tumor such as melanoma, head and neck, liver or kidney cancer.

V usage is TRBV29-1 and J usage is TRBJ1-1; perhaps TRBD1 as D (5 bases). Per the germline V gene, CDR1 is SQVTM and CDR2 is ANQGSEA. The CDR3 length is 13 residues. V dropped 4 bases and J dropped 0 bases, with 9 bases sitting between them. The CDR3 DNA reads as TGCAGCGTTGGGGGACGGTTGAACACTGAAGCTTTCTTT. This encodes CSVGGRLNTEAFF.

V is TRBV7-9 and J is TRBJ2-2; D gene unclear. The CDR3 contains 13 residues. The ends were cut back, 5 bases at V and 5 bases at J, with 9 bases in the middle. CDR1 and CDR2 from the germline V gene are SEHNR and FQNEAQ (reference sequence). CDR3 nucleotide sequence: TGTGCCAGCAGCCCGACCCAGACCGGGGAGCTGTTTTTT. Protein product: CASSPTQTGELFF. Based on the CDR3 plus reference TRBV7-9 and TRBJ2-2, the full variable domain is DTGVSQNPRHKITKRGQNVTFRCDPISEHNRLYWYRQTLGQGPEFLTYFQNEAQLEKSRLLSDRFSAERPKGSFSTLEIQRTEQGDSAMYLCASSPTQTGELFFGEGSRLTVL.

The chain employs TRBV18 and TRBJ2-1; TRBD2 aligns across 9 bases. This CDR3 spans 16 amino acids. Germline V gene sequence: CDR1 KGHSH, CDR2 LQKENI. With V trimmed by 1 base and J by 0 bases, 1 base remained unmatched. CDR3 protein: CASSPLSGSSYNEQFF. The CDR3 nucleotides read TGTGCCAGCTCACCACTTAGCGGGAGCTCCTACAATGAGCAGTTCTTC.

This CDR3 is CSGRTESTDTQYF. Here the CDR3 DNA reads TGCAGCGGAAGGACAGAGAGCACAGATACGCAGTATTTT. The rearrangement links TRBV29-1 to TRBJ2-3; D may be TRBD1 (6 bases). V lost 7 bases and J 0 bases, leaving 11 bases between the germline ends. The CDR3 extends over 13 amino acids. CDR1 is SQVTM and CDR2 is ANQGSEA in the germline V gene.

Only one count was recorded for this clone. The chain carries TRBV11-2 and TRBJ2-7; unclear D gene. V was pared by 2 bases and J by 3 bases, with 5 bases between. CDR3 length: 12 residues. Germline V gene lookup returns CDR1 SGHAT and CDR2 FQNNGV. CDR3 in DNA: TGTGCCAGCAGCTTATCGGGCTACGAGCAGTACTTC. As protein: CASSLSGYEQYF.

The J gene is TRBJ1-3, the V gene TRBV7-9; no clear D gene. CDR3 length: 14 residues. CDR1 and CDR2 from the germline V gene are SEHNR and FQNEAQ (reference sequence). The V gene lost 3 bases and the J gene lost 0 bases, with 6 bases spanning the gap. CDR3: CASSFPSSGNTIYF. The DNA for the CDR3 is TGTGCCAGCAGCTTCCCAAGCTCTGGAAACACCATATATTTT.

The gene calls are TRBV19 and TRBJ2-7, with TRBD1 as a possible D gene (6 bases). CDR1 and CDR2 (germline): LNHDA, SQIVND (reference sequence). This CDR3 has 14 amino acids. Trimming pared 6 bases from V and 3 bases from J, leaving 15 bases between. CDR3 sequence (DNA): TGTGCCAGTAGCGGTAGTGGCAGGGGCTACGAGCAGTACTTC. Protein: CASSGSGRGYEQYF.

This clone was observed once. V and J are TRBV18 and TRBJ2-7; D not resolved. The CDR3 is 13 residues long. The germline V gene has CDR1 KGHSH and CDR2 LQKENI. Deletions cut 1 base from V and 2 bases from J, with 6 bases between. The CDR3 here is CASSPQETYEQYF. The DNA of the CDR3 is TGTGCCAGCTCACCACAGGAGACCTACGAGCAGTACTTC.